This TCR beta chain was recorded in a study of control samples from healthy donors and cancer patients. Clones were sequenced by immunoSEQ multiplex PCR, and TCRdb holds only the in-frame ones, with some missing. The table shows 130,000 or so clones, with roughly nine tenths occurring only once. The sequence was obtained from a young man in good health. The sequencing sample was made of blood.

The CDR3 DNA sequence: TGTGCCAGTAGTTTATCTGTTGGAAACACCATATATTTT. Its protein is CASSLSVGNTIYF. The chain links TRBV19 to TRBJ1-3; D is ambiguous. The V gene's germline CDR1 is LNHDA and CDR2 SQIVND (reference sequence). The V and J ends lost 5 bases and 3 bases respectively, with 8 bases between them. CDR3 size: 13 residues. The variable domain in full, with the rest retrieved from reference TRBV19 and TRBJ1-3, is DGGITQSPKYLFRKEGQNVTLSCEQNLNHDAMYWYRQDPGQGLRLIYYSQIVNDFQKGDIAEGYSVSREKKESFPLTVTSAQKNPTAFYLCASSLSVGNTIYFGEGSWLTVV.